Listed below are T cell receptor beta chains from one sample, sequenced in a study of blood T cell repertoires in COVID-19. Clones were sequenced by immunoSEQ multiplex PCR, and TCRdb holds only the in-frame ones, with some missing. The sample holds roughly 94,000 clones, 65% to 90% seen once. Sequenced sample: peripheral blood. These receptors came from a man in his fifties or sixties with acute or convalescent COVID-19. CDR3s include the opening cysteine and the closing phenylalanine or tryptophan. D genes are given only for firm matches. Where a row states a size, it is once, few, many or the class of an expanded clone; other rows omit it.

TRBV7-6	15	-	-	TRBJ2-2	TGTGCCAGCAGCCAGAGCGCGGCGAACACCGGGGAGCTGTTTTTT	CASSQSAANTGELFF
TRBV12-3/TRBV12-4	13	-	-	TRBJ2-1	TGTGCCAGCAGTTTAGGCCTTCTAGCAGAGCAGTTCTTC	CASSLGLLAEQFF
TRBV27	17	-	-	TRBJ1-6	TGTGCCAGCAGTTTTTCCCGAGGGAGGGGAGGCAATTCACCCCTCCACTTT	CASSFSRGRGGNSPLHF
TRBV3-1/TRBV3-2	14	-	-	TRBJ1-6	TGTGCCAGCAGCCAAGGCGGTTATAATTCACCCCTCCACTTT	CASSQGGYNSPLHF
TRBV24-1	13	few	-	TRBJ2-3	TGTGCCACCAGTGACGCTGTCGGGGATACGCAGTATTTT	CATSDAVGDTQYF
TRBV30	14	-	-	TRBJ2-2	TGTGCCTTACAGGAACCGACGAACACCGGGGAGCTGTTTTTT	CALQEPTNTGELFF
TRBV6-6	15	-	-	TRBJ1-1	TGTGCCAGCAGTTACTCTCCAGGGGATAACACTGAAGCTTTCTTT	CASSYSPGDNTEAFF
TRBV7-6	13	once	-	TRBJ1-2	TGTGCCAGCAGCCTAAAACAGAACTATGGCTACACCTTC	CASSLKQNYGYTF
TRBV7-8	15	-	-	TRBJ2-6	TGTGCCAGCAGCTTAGACCTACTAGTGGCCAACGTCCTGACTTTC	CASSLDLLVANVLTF
TRBV9	12	-	-	TRBJ1-6	TGTGCCAGCAGCGTACCAAATTCACCCCTCCACTTT	CASSVPNSPLHF
TRBV7-3	16	-	TRBD1	TRBJ2-2	TGTGCCAGCAGCTCCCCTGGACAGGGACGCACCGGGGAGCTGTTTTTT	CASSSPGQGRTGELFF
TRBV14	14	-	-	TRBJ2-2	TGTGCCAGCAGCCAAGAACACCAAGGGGTCAAGCTGTTTTTT	CASSQEHQGVKLFF
TRBV7-4	14	-	-	TRBJ1-2	TGTGCCAGCAGCTTAGAGCAGGGGATGTGTGGCTACACCTTC	CASSLEQGMCGYTF
TRBV27	18	once	TRBD2	TRBJ2-2	TGTGCCAGCAGACCGGGACTAGCGGGGATCACGAACACCGGGGAGCTGTTTTTT	CASRPGLAGITNTGELFF
TRBV5-1	15	-	-	TRBJ2-7	TGCGCCAGCAGCTTGGCCGAGGCCATGGTGAACGAGCAGTACTTC	CASSLAEAMVNEQYF
TRBV5-4	14	-	-	TRBJ1-5	TGTGCCAGCTCCCGGGGGGGATCCAATCAGCCCCAGCATTTT	CASSRGGSNQPQHF
TRBV4-2	12	once	-	TRBJ1-1	TGTGCCAGCAGCCAAGGGGGACTAACGGCTTTCTTT	CASSQGGLTAFF
TRBV6-4	16	-	TRBD1	TRBJ1-6	TGTGCCAGCAGTGCGACAGGGGGGTCCTATAATTCACCCCTCCACTTT	CASSATGGSYNSPLHF
TRBV27	15	-	TRBD1	TRBJ1-4	TGTGCCAGCAGTTTATTAGGACAGGGCTCTGAAAAACTGTTTTTT	CASSLLGQGSEKLFF
TRBV13	14	-	-	TRBJ2-1	TGTGCCAGCAGTTCCCTAGCTACGTGGAATGAGCAGTTCTTC	CASSSLATWNEQFF
TRBV27	14	-	-	TRBJ1-1	TGTGCCAGCAGTTTACAGGGGCGAGGGACTGAAGCTTTCTTT	CASSLQGRGTEAFF
TRBV6-5	16	-	TRBD1	TRBJ1-1	TGTGCCAGCAGTTCGCAGCCAGGGGGTGGGAACACTGAAGCTTTCTTT	CASSSQPGGGNTEAFF
TRBV6-1	14	-	TRBD1	TRBJ2-7	TGTGCCAGCAGTGAACAGGGGGCGGGTTACGAGCAGTACTTC	CASSEQGAGYEQYF
TRBV4-2	18	once	-	TRBJ2-6	TGTGCCAGCAGCCAGCCCGGGGGGCATTGGTCTGAGGCCAACGTCCTGACTTTC	CASSQPGGHWSEANVLTF
TRBV5-8	15	-	-	TRBJ2-1	TGTGCCAGCAGCTTGCTCGACAACCCTAACAATGAGCAGTTCTTC	CASSLLDNPNNEQFF
TRBV29-1	13	-	-	TRBJ1-1	TGCAGCGTTGGAAGGGGCAGTAACACTGAAGCTTTCTTT	CSVGRGSNTEAFF
TRBV2	16	few	-	TRBJ1-1	TGTGCCAGCAGTAGGACCCCAGGTGGTCGGGAGTCTGAAGCTTTCTTT	CASSRTPGGRESEAFF
TRBV28	15	-	TRBD1	TRBJ1-4	TGTGCCAGCAGTTCCCCGGGGACAGGGGGGGAAAAACTGTTTTTT	CASSSPGTGGEKLFF
TRBV27	13	-	-	TRBJ1-2	TGTGCCAGCAGTTTAGAGGTTGGAGGCGGCTACACCTTC	CASSLEVGGGYTF
TRBV21-1	16	-	-	TRBJ1-4	TGTGCCAGCAGCAAAGCTACGGGACAGGGGTATGAAAAACTGTTTTTT	CASSKATGQGYEKLFF
TRBV5-6	16	-	-	TRBJ1-1	TGTGCCAGCAGCCTATACGGGGAGGGGATGAACACTGAAGCTTTCTTT	CASSLYGEGMNTEAFF
TRBV19	15	-	-	TRBJ1-3	TGTGCCAGTAGTAGCGGACAGCTCAGCGGAAACACCATATATTTT	CASSSGQLSGNTIYF
TRBV5-1	15	-	-	TRBJ1-2	TGCGCCAGCAGCTTGGACACGATTGGGCACTATGGCTACACCTTC	CASSLDTIGHYGYTF
TRBV6-5	14	few	-	TRBJ1-1	TGTGCCAGCAGTTACTCGAGAACAGCCCCTGAAGCTTTCTTT	CASSYSRTAPEAFF
TRBV7-2	15	-	-	TRBJ2-5	TGTGCCAGCAGCCCGACTAACTTTATGGCTCCGACCCAGTACTTC	CASSPTNFMAPTQYF
TRBV7-3	21	-	TRBD1	TRBJ2-6	TGTGCCAGCAGCCTCCAAGGGACAGCCTCCCCCACCATCTCTGGGGCCAACGTCCTGACTTTC	CASSLQGTASPTISGANVLTF
TRBV25-1	15	-	TRBD1	TRBJ1-4	TGTGCCAGCAGTGCGAACAGGGGGCGCGGTGAAAAACTGTTTTTT	CASSANRGRGEKLFF
TRBV7-9	13	-	-	TRBJ1-6	TGTGCCAGCAGCGTCGACAGCAATTCACCCCTCCACTTT	CASSVDSNSPLHF
TRBV28	16	-	TRBD2	TRBJ2-1	TGTGCCAGCAGTTTATTCGGGGGGGCTCTCTCCAATGAGCAGTTCTTC	CASSLFGGALSNEQFF